A selection of T cell receptor beta chains follows, all from one sample in a study of blood T cell repertoires in COVID-19. The assay was immunoSEQ multiplex PCR, and TCRdb's table has in-frame clones only and misses some. The sample shows about 72,000 clones, roughly 90% of them seen only once. Sequencing was carried out using peripheral blood. The receptors stem from a human donor in a cohort sampled during active COVID-19. CDR3s include the opening cysteine and the closing phenylalanine or tryptophan. The D gene is left open where the match is weak. Clone size is not always given. Where it is, it says once, few, many or a class for expanded clones.

j_call,d_call,clone_size,v_call,cdr3_length,cdr3_nt,cdr3_aa
TRBJ1-2,TRBD1,NA,TRBV5-1,15,TGCGCCAGCAGCCTAGGGACAGGAGGGGGCTATGGCTACACCTTC,CASSLGTGGGYGYTF
TRBJ1-4,NA,NA,TRBV18,16,TGTGCCAGCTCACTCAGGGACAAGCGAACTAATGAAAAACTGTTTTTT,CASSLRDKRTNEKLFF
TRBJ2-3,TRBD2,once,TRBV7-2,15,TGTGCCAGCAGCAGGACTAGCGGGAGGGCAGATACGCAGTATTTT,CASSRTSGRADTQYF
TRBJ2-2,NA,NA,TRBV6-4,13,TGTGCCAGCAGTGATTCCTTTACCGGGGAGCTGTTTTTT,CASSDSFTGELFF
TRBJ2-7,NA,few,TRBV13,12,TGTGCCAGCAGCTTAGGCGGGTACGAGCAGTACTTC,CASSLGGYEQYF
TRBJ1-4,NA,medium-sized,TRBV18,15,TGTGCCAGCTCACCGCGGGGGGCGTATAATGAAAAACTGTTTTTT,CASSPRGAYNEKLFF
TRBJ2-7,TRBD1,once,TRBV30,13,TGTGCCTGGGGACAGGGTGTATCCTACGAGCAGTACTTC,CAWGQGVSYEQYF
TRBJ2-7,NA,NA,TRBV11-2,14,TGTGCCAGCAGCTTACTGGACAGGGAGGGCGAGCAGTACTTC,CASSLLDREGEQYF
TRBJ2-7,TRBD2,NA,TRBV7-6,17,TGTGCCAGCAGCTCCCTGAAAGCGGGAGCCAGCTCCTACGAGCAGTACTTC,CASSSLKAGASSYEQYF
TRBJ2-3,NA,NA,TRBV6-2/TRBV6-3,14,TGTGCCAGCAGCACCGGGACTGAGGCAGATACGCAGTATTTT,CASSTGTEADTQYF
TRBJ1-2,TRBD1,NA,TRBV6-4,11,TGTGCCAGAGACAGGGAGTCTGGCTACACCTTC,CARDRESGYTF
TRBJ2-5,TRBD2,NA,TRBV13,18,TGTGCCAGCAGCTTAAGGCCCGGACTAGCGGGAGTGAGGGAGACCCAGTACTTC,CASSLRPGLAGVRETQYF
TRBJ2-1,NA,NA,TRBV20-1,11,TGCAGTGCAAGTGGGAGCGATGAGCAGTTCTTC,CSASGSDEQFF
TRBJ2-1,NA,NA,TRBV7-2,15,TGTGCCAGCAGCATAGTAGCGGAAGGATACAATGAGCAGTTCTTC,CASSIVAEGYNEQFF
TRBJ1-1,TRBD1,NA,TRBV12-3/TRBV12-4,13,TGTGCCAGCAGCCTAGGACAGGGCCCTGAAGCTTTCTTT,CASSLGQGPEAFF
TRBJ1-1,NA,NA,TRBV28,14,TGTGCCAGCTCGAAAGGGTTAAGGGGAACTGAAGCTTTCTTT,CASSKGLRGTEAFF
TRBJ2-2,NA,NA,TRBV19,15,TGTGCCAGTAGTATCTCGCGGTATTTCACCGGGGAGCTGTTTTTT,CASSISRYFTGELFF
TRBJ2-7,TRBD2,NA,TRBV18,16,TGTGCCAGCTCATCGCCCGGGACTAGCGGGAAATACGAGCAGTACTTC,CASSSPGTSGKYEQYF
TRBJ1-4,TRBD1,NA,TRBV18,15,TGTGCCAGCTCACCGACCCGGGACAGTAGTGAAAAACTGTTTTTT,CASSPTRDSSEKLFF
TRBJ1-6,NA,NA,TRBV7-3,14,TGTGCCAGCAGCTTAGGGACATCGGGTTCACCCCTCCACTTT,CASSLGTSGSPLHF
TRBJ2-6,TRBD1,once,TRBV9,19,TGTGCCAGCAGCGTTCCCTTGTCCCGGGACAGGGCTGGGGTCAACGTCCTGACTTTC,CASSVPLSRDRAGVNVLTF
TRBJ2-7,TRBD2,NA,TRBV6-6,15,TGTGCCAGCACGGGGACTAGCGGGAACAGGTACGAGCAGTACTTC,CASTGTSGNRYEQYF
TRBJ2-1,TRBD2,NA,TRBV29-1,13,TGCAGCGCCCTCCGGGACTACTCGGATGAGCAGTTCTTC,CSALRDYSDEQFF
TRBJ1-5,NA,NA,TRBV28,18,TGTGCCAGCGGATCACAGGGACCGGGGCTATTTAGCAATCAGCCCCAGCATTTT,CASGSQGPGLFSNQPQHF
TRBJ1-1,NA,NA,TRBV2,14,TGTGCCAGCAGGGACACCGGTGAGAACACTGAAGCTTTCTTT,CASRDTGENTEAFF